This TCR beta chain is drawn from a study of cytomegalovirus exposure and HLA in healthy donors. Trimming shortened V by 1 base and J by 7 bases, and 5 bases separated the two germline ends. The CDR3 covers 12 residues. Looked up from germline, CDR1 is PRHDT and CDR2 is FYEKMQ (reference sequence). A note on this clone: Its antigen is still unknown.

In the PCR, 60 Vbeta and 13 Jbeta primers were used. Here immunoSEQ multiplex PCR was the method, and the copy in TCRdb shows in-frame clones only, minus some. Among some 99,000 clones listed, around 81% were seen once. Study findings and constraints: Near-uniform donor sequencing depth was presumed by presence/absence analyses.

Input material: PBMCs. The chain uses TRBV13 and TRBJ2-1; no reliable D call. This sequence originates from a woman under 40 in good health and CMV-seronegative. CDR3 sequence: CASSLARNEQFF. CDR3 DNA sequence: TGTGCCAGCAGCTTAGCCAGAAATGAGCAGTTCTTC.